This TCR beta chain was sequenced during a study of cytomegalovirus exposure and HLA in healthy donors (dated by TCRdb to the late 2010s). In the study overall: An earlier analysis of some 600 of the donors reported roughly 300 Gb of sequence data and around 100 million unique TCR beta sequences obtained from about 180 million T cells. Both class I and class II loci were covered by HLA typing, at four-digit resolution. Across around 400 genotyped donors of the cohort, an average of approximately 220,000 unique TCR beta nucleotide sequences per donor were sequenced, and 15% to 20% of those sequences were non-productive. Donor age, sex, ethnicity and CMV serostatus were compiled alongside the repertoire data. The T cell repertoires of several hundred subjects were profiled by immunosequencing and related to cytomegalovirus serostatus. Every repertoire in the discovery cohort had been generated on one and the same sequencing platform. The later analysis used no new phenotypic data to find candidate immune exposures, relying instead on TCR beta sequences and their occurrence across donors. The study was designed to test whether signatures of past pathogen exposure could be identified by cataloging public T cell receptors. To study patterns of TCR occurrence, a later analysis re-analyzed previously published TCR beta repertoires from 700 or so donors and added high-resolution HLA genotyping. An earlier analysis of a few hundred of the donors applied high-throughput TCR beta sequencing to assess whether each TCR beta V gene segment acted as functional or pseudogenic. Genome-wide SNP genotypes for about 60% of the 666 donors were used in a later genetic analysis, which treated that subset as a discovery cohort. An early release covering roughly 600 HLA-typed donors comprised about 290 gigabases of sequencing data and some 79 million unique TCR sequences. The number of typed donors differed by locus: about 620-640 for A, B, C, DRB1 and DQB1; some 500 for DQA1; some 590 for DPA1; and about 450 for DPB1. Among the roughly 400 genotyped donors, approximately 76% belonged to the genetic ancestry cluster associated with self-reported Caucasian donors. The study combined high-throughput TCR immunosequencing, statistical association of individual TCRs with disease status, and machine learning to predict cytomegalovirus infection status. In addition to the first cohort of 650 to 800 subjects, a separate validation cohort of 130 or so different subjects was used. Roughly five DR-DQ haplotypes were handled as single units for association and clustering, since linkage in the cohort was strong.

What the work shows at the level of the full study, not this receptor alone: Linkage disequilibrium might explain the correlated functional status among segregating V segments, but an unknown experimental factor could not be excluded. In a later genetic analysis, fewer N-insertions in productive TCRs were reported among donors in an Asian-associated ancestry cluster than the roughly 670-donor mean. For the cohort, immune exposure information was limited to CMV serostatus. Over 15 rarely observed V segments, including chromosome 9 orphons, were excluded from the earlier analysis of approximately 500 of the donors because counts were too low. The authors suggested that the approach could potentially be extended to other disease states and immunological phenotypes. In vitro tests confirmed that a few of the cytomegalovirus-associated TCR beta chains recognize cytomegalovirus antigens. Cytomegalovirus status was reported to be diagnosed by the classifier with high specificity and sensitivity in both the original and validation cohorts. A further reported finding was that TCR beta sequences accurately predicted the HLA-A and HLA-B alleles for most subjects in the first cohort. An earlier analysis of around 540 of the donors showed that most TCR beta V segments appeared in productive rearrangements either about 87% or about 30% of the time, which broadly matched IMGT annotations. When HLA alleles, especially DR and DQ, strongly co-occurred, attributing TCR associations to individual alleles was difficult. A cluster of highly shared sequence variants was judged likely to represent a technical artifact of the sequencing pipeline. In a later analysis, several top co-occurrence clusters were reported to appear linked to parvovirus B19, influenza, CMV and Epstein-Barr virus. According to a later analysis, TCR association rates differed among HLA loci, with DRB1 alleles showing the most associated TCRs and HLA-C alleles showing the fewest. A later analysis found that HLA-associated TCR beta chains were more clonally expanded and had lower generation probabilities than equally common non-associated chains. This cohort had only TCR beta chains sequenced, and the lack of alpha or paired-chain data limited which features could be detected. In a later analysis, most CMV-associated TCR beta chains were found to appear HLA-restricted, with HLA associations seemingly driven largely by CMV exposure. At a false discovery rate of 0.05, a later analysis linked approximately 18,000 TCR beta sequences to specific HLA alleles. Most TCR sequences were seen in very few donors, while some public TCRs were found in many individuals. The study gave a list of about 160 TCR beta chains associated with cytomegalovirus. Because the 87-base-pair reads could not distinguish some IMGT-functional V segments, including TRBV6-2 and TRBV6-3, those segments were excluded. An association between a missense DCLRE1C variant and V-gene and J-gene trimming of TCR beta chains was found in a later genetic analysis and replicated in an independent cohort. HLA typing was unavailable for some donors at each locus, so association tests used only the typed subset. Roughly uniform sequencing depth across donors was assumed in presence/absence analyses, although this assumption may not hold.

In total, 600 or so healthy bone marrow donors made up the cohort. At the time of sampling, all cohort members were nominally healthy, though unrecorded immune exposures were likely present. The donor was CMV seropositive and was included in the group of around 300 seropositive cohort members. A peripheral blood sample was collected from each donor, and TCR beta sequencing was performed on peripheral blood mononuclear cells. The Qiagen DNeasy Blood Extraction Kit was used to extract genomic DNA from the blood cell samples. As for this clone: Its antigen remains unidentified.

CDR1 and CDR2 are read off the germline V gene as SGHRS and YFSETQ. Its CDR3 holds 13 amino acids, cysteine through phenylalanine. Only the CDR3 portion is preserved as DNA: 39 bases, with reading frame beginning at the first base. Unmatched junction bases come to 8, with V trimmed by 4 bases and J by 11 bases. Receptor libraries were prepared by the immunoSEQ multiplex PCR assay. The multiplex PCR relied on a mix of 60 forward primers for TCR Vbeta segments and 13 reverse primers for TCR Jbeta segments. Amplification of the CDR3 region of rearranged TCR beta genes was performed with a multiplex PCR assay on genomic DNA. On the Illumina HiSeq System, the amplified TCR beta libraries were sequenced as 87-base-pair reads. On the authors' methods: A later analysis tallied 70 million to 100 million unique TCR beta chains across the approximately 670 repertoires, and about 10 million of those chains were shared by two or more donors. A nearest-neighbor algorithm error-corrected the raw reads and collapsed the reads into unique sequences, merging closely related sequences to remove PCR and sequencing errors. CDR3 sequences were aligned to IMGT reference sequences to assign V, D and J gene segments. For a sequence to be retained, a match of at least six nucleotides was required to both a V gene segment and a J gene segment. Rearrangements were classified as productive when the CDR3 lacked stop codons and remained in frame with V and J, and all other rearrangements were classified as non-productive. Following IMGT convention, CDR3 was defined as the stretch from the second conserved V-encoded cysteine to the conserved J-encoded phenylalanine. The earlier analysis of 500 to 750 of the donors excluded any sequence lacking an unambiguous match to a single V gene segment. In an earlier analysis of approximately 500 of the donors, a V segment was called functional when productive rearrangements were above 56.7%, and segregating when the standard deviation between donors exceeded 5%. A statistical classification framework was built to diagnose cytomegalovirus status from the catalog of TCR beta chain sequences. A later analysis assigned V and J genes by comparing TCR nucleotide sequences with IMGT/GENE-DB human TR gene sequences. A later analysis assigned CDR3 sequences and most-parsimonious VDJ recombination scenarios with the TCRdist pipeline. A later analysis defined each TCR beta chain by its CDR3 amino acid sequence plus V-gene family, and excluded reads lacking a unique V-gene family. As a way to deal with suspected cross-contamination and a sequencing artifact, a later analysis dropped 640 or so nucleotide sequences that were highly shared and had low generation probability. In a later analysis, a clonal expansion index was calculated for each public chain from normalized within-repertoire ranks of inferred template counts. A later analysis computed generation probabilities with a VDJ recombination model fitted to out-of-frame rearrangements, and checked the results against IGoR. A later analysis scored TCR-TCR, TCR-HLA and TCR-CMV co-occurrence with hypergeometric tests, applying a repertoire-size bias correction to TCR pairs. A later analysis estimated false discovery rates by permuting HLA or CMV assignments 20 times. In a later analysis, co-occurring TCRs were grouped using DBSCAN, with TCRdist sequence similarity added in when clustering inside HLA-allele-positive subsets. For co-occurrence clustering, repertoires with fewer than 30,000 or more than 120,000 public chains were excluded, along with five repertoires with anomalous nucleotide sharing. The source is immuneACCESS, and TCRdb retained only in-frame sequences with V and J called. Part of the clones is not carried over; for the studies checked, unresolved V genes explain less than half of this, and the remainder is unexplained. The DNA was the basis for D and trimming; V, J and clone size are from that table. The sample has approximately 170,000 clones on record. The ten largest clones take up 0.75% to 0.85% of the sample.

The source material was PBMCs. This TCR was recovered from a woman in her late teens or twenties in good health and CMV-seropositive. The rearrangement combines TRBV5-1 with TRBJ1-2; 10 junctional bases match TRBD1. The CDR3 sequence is CASSLMGQGSYTF. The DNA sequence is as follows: TGCGCCAGCAGCCTTATGGGACAGGGGAGTTACACCTTC.